A selection of T cell receptor beta chains follows, all from one sample in a study of metastatic and nonmetastatic thyroid tumors. TCRdb re-analyzed the PCR reads using MiXCR. The sample has about 16,000 clones, 31% seen once. Input material: blood. These receptors were taken from a female donor with papillary thyroid cancer or a benign thyroid nodule (not recorded which). Some clones in this sample may be carry-over from other donors' samples. CDR3s include the opening cysteine and the closing phenylalanine or tryptophan. A D gene is named only where the DNA matches it firmly. Not all rows give a size; the values are once, few, many and, for expanded clones, a class.

cdr3_aa,cdr3_nt,cdr3_length,d_call,v_call,j_call,clone_size
CASSIVYQGLDEQYF,TGTGCCAGTAGTATAGTCTATCAGGGGCTCGACGAGCAGTACTTC,15,.,TRBV7-2,TRBJ2-7,.
CASSITRGYEQYF,TGTGCCAGTAGTATAACCAGAGGTTACGAGCAGTACTTC,13,.,TRBV19,TRBJ2-7,few
CASSLAPGTGQNIQYF,TGCGCCAGCAGCTTGGCCCCCGGGACAGGTCAAAACATTCAGTACTTC,16,TRBD1,TRBV5-1,TRBJ2-4,.
CATQVAGGPNNEQYF,TGTGCCACTCAGGTAGCGGGAGGGCCCAACAACGAGCAGTACTTC,15,TRBD2,TRBV24-1,TRBJ2-7,.
CASSARDYPSNEQFF,TGTGCCAGCAGCGCCCGGGACTATCCCTCCAATGAGCAGTTCTTC,15,TRBD2,TRBV9,TRBJ2-1,.
CASSLSGASREQYF,TGCGCCAGCAGCTTGAGCGGGGCTTCTCGCGAGCAGTACTTC,14,TRBD2,TRBV5-1,TRBJ2-7,medium-sized
CASSLDRLAGVDNEQFF,TGTGCCAGCAGCTTAGATAGGCTAGCGGGAGTTGATAATGAGCAGTTCTTC,17,TRBD2,TRBV11-3,TRBJ2-1,few
CSAKQETQYF,TGCAGTGCTAAGCAAGAGACCCAGTACTTC,10,.,TRBV20-1,TRBJ2-5,many
CASNRAGGRRETQYF,TGTGCCAGCAACAGAGCAGGGGGAAGGAGAGAGACCCAGTACTTC,15,TRBD1,TRBV28,TRBJ2-5,medium-sized
CASRTGTSGPNEQFF,TGTGCCAGCAGGACCGGGACTAGCGGACCCAATGAGCAGTTCTTC,15,TRBD2,TRBV5-4,TRBJ2-1,many
CSAREGLAGTQYF,TGCAGTGCTAGAGAAGGCTTAGCTGGGACCCAGTACTTC,13,.,TRBV20-1,TRBJ2-5,many
CTSVPEVKLTGPTVLQNYEQYF,.,22,.,TRBV7-5,TRBJ2-7,.
CASRHSNGYTF,TGTGCCAGCAGGCACAGTAATGGCTACACCTTT,11,.,TRBV27,TRBJ1-2,few
CATQQGAHLGLLNYGYTF,TGTGCCACCCAACAGGGGGCCCACCTGGGGCTATTAAACTATGGCTACACCTTC,18,TRBD1,TRBV7-8,TRBJ1-2,many
CASSLPLAGETQYF,TGCGCCAGCAGCTTGCCGCTAGCGGGGGAGACCCAGTACTTC,14,TRBD2,TRBV5-1,TRBJ2-5,many
CASSLSTVYNEQFF,TGTGCCAGCAGCTTATCAACGGTATACAATGAGCAGTTCTTC,14,.,TRBV11-3,TRBJ2-1,.
CSARAFEIAHGSYNEHFF,TGCAGTGCTAGGGCTTTTGAAATAGCCCATGGCTCCTACAATGAGCATTTCTTC,18,.,TRBV20-1,TRBJ2-1,.
CASSLARAAEQYF,TGTGCCAGCAGCTTAGCCAGGGCCGCCGAGCAGTACTTC,13,.,TRBV7-2,TRBJ2-7,.